The next 13 T cell receptor beta chains were all read from a single sample in a study of preoperative IRX-2 immunotherapy in early breast cancer. Sequenced by immunoSEQ multiplex PCR; TCRdb stores in-frame clones only, minus some. The sample lists around 29,000 clones, roughly 90% occurring once. Treatment in this sample: preoperative locoregional IRX-2 cytokine immunotherapy. This specimen was acquired from a patient treated with IRX-2 immunotherapy. The receptors originated from a human donor with breast cancer.

The rearrangement links TRBV2 to TRBJ2-1; D not resolved. V lost 4 bases, J lost 8 bases, and 6 bases lay in between. The CDR3 consists of 11 residues. Germline V gene sequence: CDR1 SNHLY, CDR2 FYNNEI. CDR3 coding DNA: TGTGCCAGCAGTGTTGCGGATGAGCAGTTCTTC. This gives the protein CASSVADEQFF.

This clone occurred once. This chain links TRBV5-1 with TRBJ2-7; TRBD2 matches at 7 bases. From germline, CDR1 is SGHRS and CDR2 YFSETQ. Trimming removed 4 bases from V and 2 bases from J; junction bases left unmatched: 9. The CDR3 has 15 residues. This CDR3 is CASSRSQGGTYEQYF. CDR3 DNA: TGCGCCAGCAGCCGCTCGCAGGGAGGGACCTACGAGCAGTACTTC. The variable domain in full, completed from reference TRBV5-1 and TRBJ2-7, reads KAGVTQTPRYLIKTRGQQVTLSCSPISGHRSVSWYQQTPGQGLQFLFEYFSETQRNKGNFPGRFSGRQFSNSRSEMNVSTLELGDSALYLCASSRSQGGTYEQYFGPGTRLTVT.

The V gene is TRBV30, the J gene TRBJ2-7, with D possibly matching TRBD2 (5 bases). V was pared by 2 bases and J by 2 bases, with 10 bases between. CDR3 size: 13 residues. The germline V gene has CDR1 GTSNPN and CDR2 SVGIG (reference sequence). CDR3 amino acids: CAWSRGLTYEQYF. The CDR3 region has the DNA TGTGCCTGGAGTCGCGGACTTACCTACGAGCAGTACTTC.

The chain is built from TRBV9 and TRBJ2-1, with 7 bases matching TRBD2. The CDR3 contains 16 residues. Germline trimming cut 4 bases from V and 4 bases from J; bases unmatched to any gene: 11. Germline V gene lookup returns CDR1 SGDLS and CDR2 YYNGEE. The CDR3 DNA follows: TGTGCCAGCAGCTTCCTAGTGGCTAGCGGTTACAATGAGCAGTTCTTC. Amino acids: CASSFLVASGYNEQFF.

The chain combines TRBV7-8 with TRBJ2-3; 8 bases match TRBD2. This CDR3 region has 17 residues. Germline assignment: CDR1 SGHVS and CDR2 FQNEAQ. J gave up 6 bases and V 4 bases, and 15 bases lay outside the gene matches. Here the CDR3 reads CASSYSPGTRGYDTQYF. CDR3 DNA: TGTGCCAGCAGCTACTCTCCCGGGACTAGGGGATACGATACGCAGTATTTT. Together with reference TRBV7-8 and TRBJ2-3, the CDR3 gives the full variable domain: GAGVSQSPRYKVAKRGQDVALRCDPISGHVSLFWYQQALGQGPEFLTYFQNEAQLDKSGLPSDRFFAERPEGSVSTLKIQRTQQEDSAVYLCASSYSPGTRGYDTQYFGPGTRLTVL.

The rearrangement links TRBV2 to TRBJ1-5; 7 bases fit TRBD1. V lost 5 bases to trimming and J lost 6 bases; unmatched junction nucleotides: 7. The V gene's germline CDR1 is SNHLY and CDR2 FYNNEI. This CDR3 is 14 amino acids long. The CDR3 nucleotides read TGTGCCAGCAGTAAAGACAGGGTAGGTCAGCCCCAGCATTTT. Its protein product is CASSKDRVGQPQHF.

The CDR3 sequence is CASSLAGSTEAFF. CDR3 nucleotides: TGTGCCAGCAGCTTGGCGGGGAGCACTGAAGCTTTCTTT. V and J are TRBV5-6 and TRBJ1-1; D gene ambiguous. The CDR3 loop spans 13 amino acids. V lost 0 bases to trimming and J lost 4 bases, with 7 bases between them. Germline loops: CDR1 SGHDT, CDR2 YYEEEE.

For the CDR3, the DNA is TGTGCCAGCCGAATCCGGGGATCCTACGAGCAGTACTTC. This encodes CASRIRGSYEQYF. This sequence joins TRBV6-5 and TRBJ2-7; perhaps TRBD2 as D (5 bases). CDR1 is MNHEY and CDR2 is SVGAGI in the germline V gene. The ends were cut back, 8 bases at V and 1 base at J, with 12 bases in the middle. The CDR3 totals 13 residues.

V gene TRBV4-3 combines with J gene TRBJ2-2; tentatively, D is TRBD2 (7 bases). Per germline, CDR1 LGHNA and CDR2 YSLEER. Deletions cut 0 bases from V and 5 bases from J, with 13 bases between. This CDR3 comprises 16 residues. CDR3 sequence: CASSQDGGGTTGELFF. The CDR3 coding sequence is TGCGCCAGCAGCCAAGATGGGGGGGGGACAACCGGGGAGCTGTTTTTT.

This rearrangement joins TRBV18 to TRBJ2-7, with D possibly being TRBD2 (7 bases). V lost 0 bases to trimming and J lost 9 bases, with 21 bases between them. The CDR3 is 16 amino acids. The germline V gene has CDR1 KGHSH and CDR2 LQKENI. The DNA for the CDR3 is TGTGCCAGCTCACCACCGGGGGGGGGCCGTATTGAAGGGCAGTACTTC. This gives the protein CASSPPGGGRIEGQYF.

This chain links TRBV27 with TRBJ1-5; tentative D call: TRBD1 (5 bases). Germline CDR1 is MNHEY and CDR2 is SMNVEV (reference sequence). V was trimmed by 0 bases and J by 6 bases, leaving 12 bases between them. The CDR3 runs to 15 residues. The CDR3 nucleotides read TGTGCCAGCAGTTTATCTGGGGGGAAGAGTCAGCCCCAGCATTTT. It codes for CASSLSGGKSQPQHF.

The chain recombines TRBV4-1 with TRBJ2-2; D may correspond to TRBD1 or TRBD2 (6 bases each). The CDR3 extends over 16 amino acids. CDR1 is MGHRA and CDR2 is YSYEKL in the germline V gene. Trimming cost V 0 bases and J 5 bases, with 13 bases left between them. CDR3 protein: CASSQDGGLVTGELFF. The CDR3 coding sequence is TGCGCCAGCAGCCAAGATGGGGGGCTGGTAACCGGGGAGCTGTTTTTT.

The chain links TRBV9 to TRBJ2-5, with D uncertain. CDR1 is SGDLS, CDR2 YYNGEE, per germline. CDR3 size: 12 residues. The germline V and J ends were trimmed by 2 bases and 3 bases, with 5 bases remaining between them. The CDR3 spells CASSVDKETQYF. CDR3 DNA: TGTGCCAGCAGCGTTGACAAAGAGACCCAGTACTTC.